This TCR beta chain comes out of a study of T-cell memory formation after mild COVID-19. Whole-study findings and limits: Some clones that responded were present in memory (sampled pre-infection), which suggests cross-reactive memory joined.

In its sample, this clonotype was seen a few times. Its antigen is not known. The CDR3 is 13 amino acids. The germline V gene has CDR1 GTSNPN and CDR2 SVGIG (reference sequence). With 2 bases removed from V and 1 base from J, the gap between germline ends came to 6 bases. TCRdb reprocessed the 5' RACE reads with MiXCR, giving one entry per CDR3 protein. The repertoire consists of over 55,000 distinct CDR3 sequences, with over 7.5% occurring once and the leading ten covering around 1.2%. V usage is TRBV30 and J usage is TRBJ1-3; possibly TRBD1 for D (5 bases). The sequenced sample consisted of PBMCs or a T cell subset sorted from them (not recorded which). The TCR was taken from a man aged 18 to 30 who had mild COVID-19 (a few samples of this study predate the infection). Cell type and time point are not known. CDR3 nucleotides: TGTGCCTGGAGTTGGGGGTCTGGAAACACCATATATTTT. This sequence encodes CAWSWGSGNTIYF.